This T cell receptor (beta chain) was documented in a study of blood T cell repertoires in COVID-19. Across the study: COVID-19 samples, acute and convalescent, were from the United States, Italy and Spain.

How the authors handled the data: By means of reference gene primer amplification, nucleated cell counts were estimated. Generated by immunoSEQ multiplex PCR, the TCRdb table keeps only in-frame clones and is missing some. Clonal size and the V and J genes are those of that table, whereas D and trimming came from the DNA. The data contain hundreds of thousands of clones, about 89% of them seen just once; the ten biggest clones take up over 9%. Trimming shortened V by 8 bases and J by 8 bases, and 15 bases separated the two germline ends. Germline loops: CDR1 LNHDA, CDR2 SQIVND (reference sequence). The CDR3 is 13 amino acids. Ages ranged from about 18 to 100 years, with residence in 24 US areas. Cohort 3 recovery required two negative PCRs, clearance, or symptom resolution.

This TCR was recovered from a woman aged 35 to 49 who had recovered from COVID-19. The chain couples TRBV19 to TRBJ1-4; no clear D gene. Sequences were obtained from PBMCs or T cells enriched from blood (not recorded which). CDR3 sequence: CASSREKWEKLFF. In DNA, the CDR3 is TGTGCCAGTTCAAGAGAGAAGTGGGAAAAACTGTTTTTT.